One and the same sample provided the 30 T cell receptor beta chains below, sequenced in a study of T cells after yellow fever vaccination. TCRdb reprocessed the 5' RACE reads via MiXCR and lists one record per CDR3 protein. The sample holds around 530,000 distinct CDR3 sequences, less than 20% seen once. The sequences come from PBMCs, collected 5 days after the first yellow fever vaccination. Receptors originate from a man aged 18 to 30 who received the YFV17D yellow fever vaccine.

The chain recombines TRBV6-5 with TRBJ2-1; no clear D. Germline CDR1 reads MNHEY; CDR2 reads SVGAGI. The V end was cut by 0 bases, the J end by 4 bases, with 7 bases between. The CDR3 totals 14 residues. The CDR3 loop is CASSYSIGYNEQFF. For the CDR3, the DNA is TGTGCCAGCAGTTACTCTATAGGTTACAATGAGCAGTTCTTC.

V is TRBV12-3 or TRBV12-4 and J is TRBJ2-3, with D uncertain. The V and J ends lost 7 bases and 2 bases respectively, with 16 bases between them. CDR3 size: 15 residues. The CDR3 reads CASTLVPNPTDTQYF. The CDR3 DNA is TGTGCCAGCACCCTGGTGCCAAATCCCACAGATACGCAGTATTTT.

This clonotype was picked up a small number of times. The chain has TRBV5-1 and TRBJ1-3; D remains ambiguous. The germline V gene encodes CDR1 SGHRS and CDR2 YFSETQ. This CDR3 has 15 amino acids. With 0 bases removed from V and 4 bases from J, the gap between germline ends came to 11 bases. The CDR3 DNA sequence: TGCGCCAGCAGCTTGGCCGATATACGCGGAAACACCATATATTTT. This gives the protein CASSLADIRGNTIYF. The whole variable domain, remainder taken from reference TRBV5-1 and TRBJ1-3, is KAGVTQTPRYLIKTRGQQVTLSCSPISGHRSVSWYQQTPGQGLQFLFEYFSETQRNKGNFPGRFSGRQFSNSRSEMNVSTLELGDSALYLCASSLADIRGNTIYFGEGSWLTVV.

The chain combines TRBV6-1 with TRBJ2-7, with D perhaps matching TRBD1 or TRBD2 (5 bases each). Germline V gene lookup returns CDR1 MNHNS and CDR2 SASEGT. V lost 6 bases and J 3 bases, leaving 12 bases between the germline ends. The CDR3 is 13 amino acids. For the CDR3, the DNA is TGTGCCAGCAGACGCCGGGACCTCTACGAGCAGTACTTC. Its protein product is CASRRRDLYEQYF.

The CDR3 DNA follows: TGCAGTGCTAGAGGGTATAGCTCCTACGAGCAGTACGTC. Its translation is CSARGYSSYEQYV. The V call is TRBV20-1, the J call TRBJ2-7; D ambiguous. Trimming cost V 1 base and J 0 bases, with 7 bases left between them. The CDR3 has 13 residues. CDR1 is DFQATT, CDR2 SNEGSKA, per germline (reference sequence).

A few counts support this clonotype. The chain carries TRBV4-1 and TRBJ1-2; no clear D gene. CDR1 is MGHRA and CDR2 is YSYEKL in the germline V gene. The CDR3 consists of 15 residues. Trimming removed 0 bases at V and 7 bases at J, with 15 bases between. The CDR3 region is CASSQELREGGGYTF. CDR3 DNA: TGCGCCAGCAGCCAAGAATTGAGGGAAGGTGGTGGCTACACCTTC.

This clonotype turned up a few times. The chain joins TRBV9 to TRBJ1-2; tentatively, D is TRBD1 (5 bases). The germline V and J ends were trimmed by 0 bases and 4 bases, with 13 bases remaining between them. Germline V CDR1 and CDR2: SGDLS, YYNGEE. The CDR3 spans 15 residues. CDR3 protein: CASSVVPDTGYGYTF. DNA for the CDR3: TGTGCCAGCAGCGTAGTCCCGGACACAGGCTATGGCTACACCTTC.

V and J are TRBV20-1 and TRBJ1-4, with 11 bases identical to TRBD1. From germline, CDR1 is DFQATT and CDR2 SNEGSKA (reference sequence). Trimming at V came to 5 bases and at J to 7 bases, leaving 9 bases not matched to a gene. The CDR3 loop spans 15 amino acids. The CDR3 coding sequence is TGCAGTGCTTCCGGACCGGGACAGGGGGGTGAAAAACTGTTTTTT. Its protein product is CSASGPGQGGEKLFF.

This chain connects TRBV5-1 to TRBJ2-5, with a weak D call TRBD2 (6 bases). The germline V and J ends were trimmed by 4 bases and 2 bases, with 15 bases remaining between them. Germline CDR1 and CDR2: SGHRS and YFSETQ. The CDR3 is made up of 15 amino acids. CDR3 protein: CASSGSGSGQETQYF. CDR3 bases: TGCGCCAGCAGCGGGAGCGGGTCGGGACAAGAGACCCAGTACTTC.

This clonotype was seen at least ten times. J is TRBJ1-1 and V is TRBV5-1; perhaps TRBD1 as D (5 bases). Trimming left V 0 bases short and J 0 bases short, with 9 bases between. The CDR3 has 15 residues. Germline V lookup: CDR1 SGHRS, CDR2 YFSETQ. This CDR3 reads CASSLGQTMNTEAFF. In DNA form, the CDR3 reads TGCGCCAGCAGCTTGGGACAGACGATGAACACTGAAGCTTTCTTT.

In its sample, this clonotype was seen a few times. The CDR3 region has the DNA TGTGCCAGCAGCCCTCAGATCTGGGGCGGGGAGCTGTTTTTT. It specifies CASSPQIWGGELFF. The V call is TRBV27, the J call TRBJ2-2; D not resolved. V was pared by 6 bases and J by 7 bases, with 15 bases between. The CDR3 sequence is 14 residues long. Germline V gene data show CDR1 as MNHEY and CDR2 as SMNVEV (reference sequence).

Concerning this clonotype: One end of the junction is discordant with germline, which a read error may explain. The chain uses TRBV25-1 and TRBJ2-1; no firm D call. The CDR3 sequence is 10 residues long. Germline lookup yields CDR1 MGHDK and CDR2 SYGVNS. As DNA, the CDR3 is TGTGCCAGCGCTCTTACTGAGCAGCTCTTC. Its translation: CASALTEQLF.

The chain combines TRBV9 with TRBJ2-5; 9 bases align to TRBD1. Germline CDR1 reads SGDLS; CDR2 reads YYNGEE. CDR3 size: 17 residues. The V gene end was trimmed by 0 bases and the J gene end by 2 bases; junction bases not matched to a gene: 8. CDR3 residues: CASSVGIRGQGQETQYF. In DNA form, the CDR3 reads TGTGCCAGCAGCGTAGGAATTAGGGGACAGGGACAAGAGACCCAGTACTTC.

This clonotype was found many times. This chain uses TRBV10-2 with TRBJ2-5, with 7 positions matching TRBD1. In germline, CDR1 is WSHSY, CDR2 SAAADI. This CDR3 region has 15 residues. The trim removed 8 bases at V and 1 base at J, leaving 10 bases unmatched. The CDR3 is CASLEAGGVQETQYF. Here the CDR3 DNA reads TGCGCCAGCCTAGAGGCAGGGGGAGTCCAAGAGACCCAGTACTTC.

This clonotype was picked up a small number of times. The chain links TRBV20-1 to TRBJ1-2; 9 bases align to TRBD1. The germline V gene encodes CDR1 DFQATT and CDR2 SNEGSKA (reference sequence). V lost 3 bases, J lost 8 bases, and 7 bases stayed unmatched. This CDR3 spans 13 amino acids. CDR3 DNA sequence: TGCAGTGCTAGGGCCGGACAGGGGAGAGGCTACACCTTC. This gives the protein CSARAGQGRGYTF.

This chain uses TRBV5-5 with TRBJ2-3; D remains ambiguous. Germline CDR1 SGHKS, CDR2 YYEKEE (reference sequence). The CDR3 extends over 13 amino acids. Trimming shortened V by 2 bases and J by 2 bases, and 6 bases separated the two germline ends. CDR3 nucleotides: TGTGCCAGCAGCTTCCTACTCACAGATACGCAGTATTTT. It is translated as CASSFLLTDTQYF.

The chain is built from TRBV4-2 and TRBJ1-5; D gene unclear. Germline CDR1 reads LGHNA; CDR2 reads YNFKEQ. V was trimmed by 0 bases and J by 3 bases, leaving 12 bases between them. CDR3 length equals 16 residues. For the CDR3, the DNA is TGTGCCAGCAGCCAAGAATTGGGAGACAACAATCAGCCCCAGCATTTT. Translation gives CASSQELGDNNQPQHF.

This sequence joins TRBV29-1 and TRBJ2-6; maybe TRBD1 (5 bases). From germline, CDR1 is SQVTM and CDR2 ANQGSEA. V lost 5 bases, J lost 0 bases, and 11 bases lay in between. This CDR3 contains 15 residues. CDR3 DNA sequence: TGCAGCGTTCCAGGGATCAGCTCTGGGGCCAACGTCCTGACTTTC. Translated, it gives CSVPGISSGANVLTF.

Many counts were recorded for this clonotype. The CDR3 bases are TGTGCCAGCAGCTTAGTGAGGGGCGTCACCGGGGAGCTGTTTTTT. Amino acids: CASSLVRGVTGELFF. The rearrangement links TRBV7-6 to TRBJ2-2; D is possibly TRBD1 or TRBD2 (5 bases each). Germline assignment: CDR1 SGHVS and CDR2 FNYEAQ. Deletions cut 1 base from V and 4 bases from J, with 10 bases between. The CDR3 has 15 residues.

This clonotype was picked up a small number of times. The chain has TRBV7-9 and TRBJ2-5; D might be TRBD2 (7 bases). The CDR3 length is 17 residues. Germline values: CDR1 SEHNR, CDR2 FQNEAQ (reference sequence). Trimming pared 5 bases from V and 2 bases from J, leaving 21 bases between. CDR3 nucleotides: TGTGCCAGCAGCCCGCCGAGGGGGAGACTAGCTCAAGAGACCCAGTACTTC. Amino acid sequence: CASSPPRGRLAQETQYF.

This clonotype was counted a few times. The chain employs TRBV20-1 and TRBJ2-2; 8 positions agree with TRBD1. This CDR3 contains 14 residues. J lost 9 bases, V lost 6 bases, and 12 bases had no gene match. Germline lookup yields CDR1 DFQATT and CDR2 SNEGSKA (reference sequence). In DNA form, the CDR3 reads TGCAGTGCCTTCGACGACAGGGGCCCCCGGGAGCTGTTTTTT. Protein product: CSAFDDRGPRELFF.

The rearrangement links TRBV6-2 or TRBV6-3 to TRBJ1-1; 11 nucleotides align to TRBD1. This CDR3 comprises 17 residues. Per the germline V gene, CDR1 is MNHEY and CDR2 is SVGEGT. V was pared by 7 bases and J by 0 bases, with 10 bases of the junction left unmatched. The CDR3 is CASNKGRDRGMNTEAFF. For the CDR3, the DNA is TGTGCCAGCAACAAGGGACGGGACAGGGGGATGAACACTGAAGCTTTCTTT.

The rearrangement uses TRBV29-1 and TRBJ2-1; D gene ambiguous. Germline lookup yields CDR1 SQVTM and CDR2 ANQGSEA. Trimming took off 4 bases at V and 7 bases at J, with 8 bases between the two ends. The CDR3 contains 11 residues. CDR3 amino acids: CSVGRFNEQFF. The CDR3 DNA reads TGCAGCGTTGGAAGGTTTAATGAGCAGTTCTTC.

A few counts support this clonotype. The V gene is TRBV11-1, the J gene TRBJ2-3; D might be TRBD1 (6 bases). The CDR3 covers 14 residues. V lost 6 bases and J lost 5, with 15 bases in between. Per germline, CDR1 SGHAT and CDR2 FQDESV (reference sequence). CDR3 in DNA: TGTGCCAGCAGATTCGGGCAGGGGAGAGATACGCAGTATTTT. Protein: CASRFGQGRDTQYF.

V gene TRBV7-8 combines with J gene TRBJ2-5, with 9 bases identical to TRBD1. The CDR3 is 14 residues long. Germline-derived CDR1 and CDR2 are SGHVS and FQNEAQ. V gave up 4 bases and J gave up 4 bases; unmatched junction bases: 4. The CDR3 reads CASSWTGDRETQYF. In DNA, the CDR3 is TGTGCCAGCAGCTGGACAGGGGATCGAGAGACCCAGTACTTC. Using reference TRBV7-8 and TRBJ2-5 for the parts outside the CDR3, the full variable domain is GAGVSQSPRYKVAKRGQDVALRCDPISGHVSLFWYQQALGQGPEFLTYFQNEAQLDKSGLPSDRFFAERPEGSVSTLKIQRTQQEDSAVYLCASSWTGDRETQYFGPGTRLLVL.

This clonotype was seen repeatedly, ten times or more. The J gene is TRBJ2-1, the V gene TRBV4-3; TRBD2 aligns across 7 bases. This CDR3 contains 14 residues. J was trimmed by 4 bases and V by 4 bases; bases with no gene match: 4. Germline-derived CDR1 and CDR2 are LGHNA and YSLEER. The chain's CDR3 is CASSRGLQYNEQFF. DNA for the CDR3: TGCGCCAGCAGCCGGGGACTACAATACAATGAGCAGTTCTTC.

This clonotype was found a few times. The chain uses TRBV7-2 and TRBJ1-2; D is possibly TRBD1 (5 bases). V was trimmed by 6 bases and J by 5 bases, leaving 13 bases between them. CDR1 and CDR2 (germline): SGHTA, FQGNSA. The CDR3 length is 13 residues. Here the CDR3 DNA reads TGTGCCAGCAGTTCCCGACAGCCTTATGGCTACACCTTC. Translated, it gives CASSSRQPYGYTF. The full variable domain, completed using reference TRBV7-2 and TRBJ1-2, is GAGVSQSPSNKVTEKGKDVELRCDPISGHTALYWYRQSLGQGLEFLIYFQGNSAPDKSGLPSDRFSAERTGGSVSTLTIQRTQQEDSAVYLCASSSRQPYGYTFGSGTRLTVV.

The table lists this clonotype with many counts. The V call is TRBV24-1, the J call TRBJ2-5; D is perhaps TRBD2 (6 bases). There are 13 residues in the CDR3. From germline, CDR1 is KGHDR and CDR2 SFDVKD. V lost 4 bases to trimming and J lost 5 bases, with 10 bases between them. CDR3 loop: CATSESGVETQYF. The CDR3 DNA reads TGTGCCACCAGTGAATCGGGGGTTGAGACCCAGTACTTC.

The rearrangement joins TRBV4-2 to TRBJ2-5, with a possible D match to TRBD2 (5 bases). The germline CDR1 and CDR2 sequences are LGHNA and YNFKEQ. CDR3 length: 13 amino acids. V was pared by 0 bases and J by 9 bases, with 11 bases between. The CDR3 loop is CASSQDRRSAQYF. The CDR3 DNA sequence: TGTGCCAGCAGCCAAGATAGGAGGTCGGCCCAGTACTTC.

The J gene is TRBJ1-2, the V gene TRBV5-5; D is ambiguous. Trimming removed 4 bases at V and 5 bases at J, with 9 bases between. Germline V gene data show CDR1 as SGHKS and CDR2 as YYEKEE (reference sequence). This CDR3 has 12 residues. The DNA of the CDR3 is TGTGCCAGCAGCCCTTCGTATTATGGCTACACCTTC. Protein product: CASSPSYYGYTF.